This T cell receptor beta chain is drawn from a study of control samples from healthy donors and cancer patients. Assay: immunoSEQ multiplex PCR; the TCRdb copy retains only in-frame clones and omits some. The sample has approximately 35,000 clones, approximately 93% seen once. The CDR3 has 19 residues. V lost 2 bases, J lost 2 bases, and 16 bases stayed unmatched. Germline V CDR1 and CDR2: SGHTA, FQGTGA. Sequences were obtained from PBMCs. The chain is built from TRBV7-3 and TRBJ1-1, with 8 bases lining up with TRBD1. The TCR was taken from a man aged 40-49 years with colorectal cancer. The CDR3 DNA sequence: TGTGCCAGCAGCTTACTCCTCCGTACACCGACAGGGGACAACACTGAAGCTTTCTTT. Translating it yields CASSLLLRTPTGDNTEAFF.